Sequencing of this TCR beta chain was carried out in a study of T cell responses to AZD1222 COVID-19 vaccine. Study-wide results and limits: The donor cohort was predominantly white British with a female majority, and clonal diversity may have been underestimated.

As concerns this clone: The antigen is undetermined.

Clones were sequenced by immunoSEQ multiplex PCR, and TCRdb holds only the in-frame ones, with some missing. The sample yields nearly 35,000 clones, roughly 74% seen once. Second doses at about 4 or about 12 weeks were pooled. The CDR3 is 13 residues long. The germline gives CDR1 MNHEY, CDR2 SVGAGI. With 6 bases removed from V and 4 bases from J, the gap between germline ends came to 13 bases. The sequence derives from an adult who received the AZD1222 COVID-19 vaccine. This rearrangement joins TRBV6-5 to TRBJ2-7; D possibly uses TRBD1 or TRBD2 (5 bases each). Sequencing used peripheral blood, obtained 28 days after the second AZD1222 dose. CDR3 sequence (DNA): TGTGCCAGCAGCGGGACCGGCCCTTACGAGCAGTACTTC. The encoded protein is CASSGTGPYEQYF.